The T cell receptor (beta chain) under discussion was sequenced for a study of beta chain features in type 1 diabetes. The purity of all sorted populations exceeded 95%. In the case of this clone: The antigen remains undetermined.

The CDR3 loop spans 16 amino acids. Germline lookup yields CDR1 SGDLS and CDR2 YYNGEE. V gave up 6 bases and J gave up 4 bases; unmatched junction bases: 14. As every portion of the isolated RNA was reverse transcribed, the sequencing read expressed TCRB transcripts. Sequencing used immunoSEQ multiplex PCR; TCRdb keeps in-frame clones, though not all of them. The sample carries roughly 500,000 clones, approximately 31% recorded once. Findings and caveats of the study: Shorter TCRB CDR3s, moderately but significantly so, were found in Type 1 diabetes patients in all four CD4+ subsets. cDNA-based sequencing might over-represent cells highly expressing TCR. The VDJ junctions of type 1 diabetes patients carried fewer insertions and more deletions.

The sequence was obtained from a man aged 18 to 30 in good health. V gene TRBV9 combines with J gene TRBJ1-2; the match to TRBD1 covers 8 bases. Input material: naive CD4+ T cells from blood. The CDR3 reads CASTDDRDRQSYGYTF. CDR3 in DNA: TGTGCCAGCACCGATGACCGGGACAGGCAATCCTATGGCTACACCTTC.